Reported below is one T cell receptor (beta chain). In the source study's methods: The authors estimated nucleated cell counts from reference gene primer amplification. The data were produced by immunoSEQ multiplex PCR, yet TCRdb's version contains in-frame clones alone and is incomplete. That table supplies the V and J calls and clone size; D and trimming were determined from the DNA. Of around 100,000 clones in the sample, more than 85% were seen once. This CDR3 has 14 residues. The germline V gene has CDR1 MNHEY and CDR2 SVGAGI. Trimming shortened V by 7 bases and J by 1 base, and 12 bases separated the two germline ends. The source of the sample is a study of blood T cell repertoires in COVID-19. Study-level background: Spain, Italy and the United States supplied samples that represented acute and convalescent COVID-19. PBMCs, B-cell-depleted T cells, or T cells provided the cDNA or gDNA that made up the material.

The sequencing sample was made of peripheral blood. The chain has TRBV6-5 and TRBJ2-3; D remains unclear. This clonotype was obtained from a man aged 50 to 60 with active COVID-19. CDR3 in amino acids: CASTPSEGTDTQYF. CDR3 nucleotides: TGTGCCAGCACTCCCAGCGAAGGCACAGATACGCAGTATTTT.